These 23 T cell receptor beta chains were sequenced from one sample in a study of blood T cells in healthy people across ages. PCR was performed a second time for 7 to 11 cycles using a sample-barcoded 5' primer and a J-beta primer mix. TCRdb re-analysed the 5' RACE reads in MiXCR, keeping a single row per CDR3 protein. Among 500,000 to 700,000 distinct CDR3 sequences, roughly 30% were seen once, and the ten largest hold 15% to 18%. The sequencing sample was made of blood. Every receptor here comes from a woman of 80 years or more in good health.

This chain uses TRBV5-1 with TRBJ2-7, with 11 bases that match TRBD1. CDR1 is SGHRS and CDR2 is YFSETQ in the germline V gene. The CDR3 runs 17 residues. V was pared by 1 base and J by 7 bases, with 13 bases of the junction left unmatched. The CDR3 reads CASSLFRTGGTYNEQYF. DNA for the CDR3: TGCGCCAGCAGCTTGTTCCGGACAGGGGGCACTTACAATGAGCAGTACTTC.

This clonotype occurred a few times. The chain links TRBV6-2 or TRBV6-3 to TRBJ2-1, with 10 bases identical to TRBD2. Germline V gives CDR1 MNHEY, CDR2 SVGEGT. This CDR3 is built from 15 residues. The V segment lost 7 bases and the J segment 6 bases; nucleotides outside the gene matches: 9. Here the CDR3 DNA reads TGTGCCAGCACCCCATGGGCTAGCGGGGGCAATGAGCAGTTCTTC. Amino acids: CASTPWASGGNEQFF.

This clonotype was counted at least ten times. The chain is built from TRBV29-1 and TRBJ1-2; a weak D match, TRBD1 (5 bases). Germline V gene data show CDR1 as SQVTM and CDR2 as ANQGSEA. The CDR3 has 11 amino acids. V was cut by 4 bases and J by 7 bases, with 10 bases left in between. For the CDR3, the DNA is TGCAGCGTTGTGCGGGGGGGTGGCTACACCTTC. Its protein product is CSVVRGGGYTF.

Points on this clonotype: This may arise from a read error, as a much more abundant clone is one base away. The genes are TRBV30 and TRBJ1-2; 8 nucleotides align to TRBD1. The CDR3 contains 12 residues. Germline V gives CDR1 GTSNPN, CDR2 SVGIG (reference sequence). The CDR3 sequence is CAWRGTGYGHTF. CDR3 DNA: TGTGCCTGGCGCGGGACAGGCTATGGCCACACCTTC.

This clonotype was seen more than once but under ten times. The J gene is TRBJ2-3, the V gene TRBV7-3, with 7 bases fitting TRBD1. Germline values: CDR1 SGHTA, CDR2 FQGTGA. The CDR3 covers 18 residues. Trimming at V came to 1 base and at J to 3 bases, leaving 13 bases not matched to a gene. The CDR3: CASSLIGRTGGRTDTQYF. CDR3 nucleotide sequence: TGTGCCAGCAGCTTAATAGGCCGGACAGGCGGGCGGACAGATACGCAGTATTTT. Drawing the rest from reference TRBV7-3 and TRBJ2-3, the complete variable domain is GAGVSQTPSNKVTEKGKYVELRCDPISGHTALYWYRQSLGQGPEFLIYFQGTGAADDSGLPNDRFFAVRPEGSVSTLKIQRTERGDSAVYLCASSLIGRTGGRTDTQYFGPGTRLTVL.

This clonotype was picked up a small number of times. This sequence joins TRBV9 and TRBJ2-3, with 8 nucleotides matching TRBD2. The germline gives CDR1 SGDLS, CDR2 YYNGEE. Germline trimming cut 4 bases from V and 4 bases from J; bases unmatched to any gene: 11. The CDR3 extends over 16 amino acids. CDR3 nucleotides: TGTGCCAGCAGCCCGAGCCGGGGGGGGCCCCCAGATACGCAGTATTTT. Amino acids: CASSPSRGGPPDTQYF.

This clonotype was counted ten times or more. The J gene is TRBJ2-1, the V gene TRBV27; D remains ambiguous. V lost 2 bases, J lost 4 bases, and 18 bases lay in between. The CDR3 sequence is 17 residues long. Per germline, CDR1 MNHEY and CDR2 SMNVEV (reference sequence). The CDR3 nucleotides are TGTGCCAGCAGTTTAGGAACCGGCGCCACAGAATACAATGAGCAGTTCTTC. Protein product: CASSLGTGATEYNEQFF.

This clonotype was detected once. This chain links TRBV7-2 with TRBJ2-7; D call uncertain. The V end lost 3 bases, the J end lost 3 bases, and 12 bases lay between the germline ends. This CDR3 is built from 14 residues. Per the germline V gene, CDR1 is SGHTA and CDR2 is FQGNSA. The DNA of the CDR3 is TGTGCCAGCAGCTTTGACGGCTCTCACTACGAGCAGTACTTC. As protein: CASSFDGSHYEQYF. Using reference TRBV7-2 and TRBJ2-7 for the parts outside the CDR3, the full variable domain is GAGVSQSPSNKVTEKGKDVELRCDPISGHTALYWYRQSLGQGLEFLIYFQGNSAPDKSGLPSDRFSAERTGGSVSTLTIQRTQQEDSAVYLCASSFDGSHYEQYFGPGTRLTVT.

This clonotype came up many times. A much larger clone is a single base away; this may be a read error. The CDR3 bases are TGTGCCAGCAGCCCCCGCGGGGGGGCCGGTGACAATGAGCAGTACTTC. Amino acid sequence: CASSPRGGAGDNEQYF. This rearrangement joins TRBV7-2 to TRBJ2-5, with 9 bases matching TRBD2. CDR1 and CDR2 from the germline V gene are SGHTA and FQGNSA. V shed 5 bases and J 11 bases; nucleotides not matched to a gene: 18. The CDR3 sequence is 16 residues long.

This clonotype was counted many times. The gene calls are TRBV12-3 or TRBV12-4 and TRBJ1-2; 9 nucleotides agree with TRBD1. J was trimmed by 6 bases and V by 6 bases; bases with no gene match: 11. This CDR3 has 15 residues. In DNA, the CDR3 is TGTGCCAGCAGCCTAAGACCAGGGACAGGGAATGGCTACACCTTC. Its protein product is CASSLRPGTGNGYTF.

This clonotype was seen many times. The V and J genes are TRBV12-3 or TRBV12-4 and TRBJ1-6; D is unresolved. The V gene lost 6 bases and the J gene lost 4 bases, with 16 bases spanning the gap. CDR3 length: 16 amino acids. In DNA, the CDR3 is TGTGCCAGCAGCCTAAGGGCTCCTAAATATAATTCACCCCTCCACTTT. Translated: CASSLRAPKYNSPLHF.

In this sample, this clonotype turned up once. The V call is TRBV12-3 or TRBV12-4, the J call TRBJ2-5, with 7 bases lining up with TRBD2. The CDR3 contains 14 residues. V shed 3 bases, J shed 11 bases, and the junction held 12 bases outside the gene matches. Written as DNA, the CDR3 is TGTGCCAGCAGTTTGGGCGGGGGTAACGATGGGCAGTACTTC. Translation: CASSLGGGNDGQYF.

This clonotype has more than one count but fewer than ten. The chain employs TRBV12-3 or TRBV12-4 and TRBJ2-2; D is unresolved. V lost 2 bases, J lost 1 base, and 5 bases lay in between. This CDR3 is 14 amino acids long. CDR3 in amino acids: CASSLRENTGELFF. As DNA, the CDR3 is TGTGCCAGCAGTTTACGCGAGAACACCGGGGAGCTGTTTTTT.

This clonotype was picked up many times. In DNA, the CDR3 is TGTGCCAGCAGTTTATTGGGGGCCAACGTCCTGACTTTC. This codes for CASSLLGANVLTF. This chain uses TRBV12-3 or TRBV12-4 with TRBJ2-6; D is unclear. Trimming stripped 2 bases from V and 4 bases from J, with 3 bases between. The CDR3 runs to 13 residues.

This clonotype occurred many times. This chain links TRBV6-1 with TRBJ2-4; 11 bases agree with TRBD1. The CDR3 contains 21 residues. CDR1 is MNHNS and CDR2 is SASEGT in the germline V gene. Trimming removed 0 bases from V and 3 bases from J; junction bases left unmatched: 16. The CDR3 nucleotides are TGTGCCAGCAGTGAAGCATTAGGATGGACAGGGGGCGGATCGGTCAAAAACATTCAGTACTTC. Encoded protein: CASSEALGWTGGGSVKNIQYF.

This clonotype was counted at least ten times. This rearrangement joins TRBV25-1 to TRBJ1-6, with a weak D call TRBD1 (6 bases). The V end was cut by 5 bases, the J end by 9 bases, with 20 bases between. Germline values: CDR1 MGHDK, CDR2 SYGVNS. This CDR3 contains 16 residues. CDR3 protein: CASSPRFGGVTSPLHF. The CDR3 nucleotides read TGTGCCAGCAGTCCTAGATTCGGGGGCGTTACTTCACCCCTCCACTTT.

This clonotype was observed at least ten times. This sequence joins TRBV30 and TRBJ2-4; the D is unclear. This CDR3 has 12 residues. The V and J ends lost 2 bases and 8 bases respectively, with 10 bases between them. CDR1 and CDR2 from the germline V gene are GTSNPN and SVGIG (reference sequence). The CDR3 region has the DNA TGTGCCTGGAGTCCCTCAGGTGACATTCAGTACTTC. It translates to CAWSPSGDIQYF.

This clonotype showed up many times. This chain uses TRBV6-6 with TRBJ1-2, with D possibly matching TRBD1 (6 bases). The germline V and J ends were trimmed by 6 bases and 4 bases, with 18 bases remaining between them. CDR1 is MNHNY and CDR2 is SVGAGI in the germline V gene (reference sequence). This CDR3 has 15 residues. CDR3 loop: CASSNGGLTGYGYTF. The DNA of the CDR3 is TGTGCCAGCAGCAACGGGGGGCTTACCGGCTATGGCTACACCTTC.

Comments on this clonotype: A much larger clone differs by one base, so this may be a read error. The gene calls are TRBV27 and TRBJ2-3; D remains unclear. This CDR3 has 15 amino acids. Germline values: CDR1 MNHEY, CDR2 SMNVEV (reference sequence). The CDR3 region has the DNA TGTGCCAGCAGTGATACTATGCGTAGCAAAGATACGCAGTATTTT. This gives the protein CASSDTMRSKDTQYF.

Concerning this clonotype itself: One end of the junction fails to match germline, which may point to a read error. The chain carries TRBV7-9 and TRBJ2-5; 7 bases line up with TRBD2. This CDR3 has 14 amino acids. CDR1 and CDR2 from the germline V gene are SEHNR and FQNEAQ (reference sequence). The CDR3 DNA reads as TGTGCCAGCCGGGGGGACCTTCAGAGAGAGGCCCAGTACTTC. This gives the protein CASRGDLQREAQYF. The full variable domain, rest sourced from reference TRBV7-9 and TRBJ2-5, is DTGVSQNPRHKITKRGQNVTFRCDPISEHNRLYWYRQTLGQGPEFLTYFQNEAQLEKSRLLSDRFSAERPKGSFSTLEIQRTEQGDSAMYLCASRGDLQREAQYFGPGTRLLVL.

This clonotype was counted many times. This chain links TRBV7-2 with TRBJ1-5; 7 positions agree with TRBD1. The CDR3 runs to 14 residues. After removal of 4 bases from V and 5 bases from J, the junction contained 5 bases not matched to a gene. Germline V CDR1 and CDR2: SGHTA, FQGNSA. The CDR3 DNA reads TGTGCCAGCAGCTCAAGACAGGGCGATCAGCCCCAGCATTTT. Its translation is CASSSRQGDQPQHF. Filled out from reference TRBV7-2 and TRBJ1-5, the complete variable domain reads GAGVSQSPSNKVTEKGKDVELRCDPISGHTALYWYRQSLGQGLEFLIYFQGNSAPDKSGLPSDRFSAERTGGSVSTLTIQRTQQEDSAVYLCASSSRQGDQPQHFGDGTRLSIL.

CDR3 amino acids: CASSMGTTILHF. The CDR3 nucleotides read TGTGCCAGTAGTATGGGAACCACCATCCTCCACTTT. The chain uses TRBV19 and TRBJ1-6; D is unclear. The CDR3 is 12 amino acids. Trimming cost V 3 bases and J 15 bases, with 12 bases left between them. Per germline, CDR1 LNHDA and CDR2 SQIVND (reference sequence).

This clonotype was counted at least ten times. The chain is built from TRBV12-3 or TRBV12-4 and TRBJ1-5; no definite D call. The CDR3 length is 14 residues. The germline V and J ends were trimmed by 7 bases and 0 bases, with 10 bases remaining between them. The CDR3 loop is CASTKDASNQPQHF. In nucleotides, the CDR3 is TGTGCCAGCACCAAGGACGCTAGCAATCAGCCCCAGCATTTT.